This T cell receptor beta chain was retrieved from a study of beta chain features in type 1 diabetes. Study results and caveats: People with Type 1 diabetes carried modestly yet significantly shorter TCRB CDR3s in all four CD4+ subsets. PCR might favor shorter templates, equally in patients and controls.

cDNA synthesis used the whole RNA isolate, giving expressed TCRB sequences. TCRdb keeps only in-frame clones here, not all; method: immunoSEQ multiplex PCR. The table includes about 340,000 clones, about a tenth detected once. This clone was seen more than once but under ten times. Antigen: not known. This CDR3 contains 11 residues. Per the germline V gene, CDR1 is DFQATT and CDR2 is SNEGSKA (reference sequence). Trimming took off 1 base at V and 11 bases at J, with 11 bases between the two ends. Based on CD45RO/CCR7/CD25/CD127/CD95/CD27, CD4+ regulatory, stem cell-like memory, naive and central memory cells were sorted.

The sequenced sample consisted of central memory CD4+ T cells from blood. The source of this sequence is a man under 40 with type 1 diabetes. The chain has TRBV20-1 and TRBJ2-5; D remains unclear. In DNA form, the CDR3 reads TGCAGTGCTAGAGCGGACCGAGCTCAGTACTTC. Its translation is CSARADRAQYF.